Listed below are T cell receptor beta chains from one sample, sequenced in a study of cytotoxic CD8 clonotypes in ibrutinib-treated CLL. Method: immunoSEQ multiplex PCR; TCRdb's copy keeps in-frame clones and lacks some. The sample yields tens of thousands of clones, around 72% seen once. This specimen was PBMCs, taken before ibrutinib treatment. The receptors derive from a human donor with chronic lymphocytic leukemia. Each CDR3 is given with its conserved first and last residue. D genes are given only for firm matches. The size entry is marked missing in some rows and otherwise reads once, few, many or a size class.

size	V	D	J	DNA	CDR3
few	TRBV6-6	TRBD1	TRBJ2-7	TGTGCCAGCAGCCCTGGACAGGGACCTCAATACGAGCAGTACTTC	CASSPGQGPQYEQYF
-	TRBV19	-	TRBJ1-6	TGTGCCAGTAGTATGGAGCGGCGGCGCAATTCACCCCTCCACTTT	CASSMERRRNSPLHF
-	TRBV15	-	TRBJ1-2	TGTGCCACCAGCAGAGATCTGGAGGCGGGGAACGGCTACACCTTC	CATSRDLEAGNGYTF
once	TRBV13	TRBD1	TRBJ2-2	TGTGCCAGCAGCCGATCCAGGGGGCGAACCACCGGGGAGCTGTTTTTT	CASSRSRGRTTGELFF
-	TRBV28	-	TRBJ1-1	TGTGCCAGCACCATCACTGAAGCTTTCTTT	CASTITEAFF
once	TRBV6-6	-	TRBJ2-1	TGTGCCAGCAAGGTCCGAAACACAGGGTATGAGCAGTTCTTC	CASKVRNTGYEQFF
-	TRBV19	TRBD1	TRBJ2-2	TGTGCCAGTAGTACCCCACCGGACAGGACGAACACCGGGGAGCTGTTTTTT	CASSTPPDRTNTGELFF
-	TRBV18	-	TRBJ2-1	TGTGCCAGCTCACCGTTCTCGGGGAGCTCCTACAATGAGCAGTTCTTC	CASSPFSGSSYNEQFF
once	TRBV19	TRBD2	TRBJ2-1	TGTGCCAGTAGTACCGGGACTAGCGCCTACAATGAGCAGTTCTTC	CASSTGTSAYNEQFF
-	TRBV27	-	TRBJ1-6	TGTGCCAGCAGTTTTGTTAGGGTATCACCCCTCCACTTT	CASSFVRVSPLHF
-	TRBV2	TRBD2	TRBJ2-4	TGTGCCAGCAGGAATCGGGGGGGGGTTAGCCCCGACATTCAGTACTTC	CASRNRGGVSPDIQYF
-	TRBV6-5	TRBD1	TRBJ1-5	TGTGCCAGCAGGCGACAACAGGGGTATCAGCCCCAGCATTTT	CASRRQQGYQPQHF
-	TRBV7-2	-	TRBJ2-1	TGTGCCAGCAGCCCCCGCCCTTTGGTTTTAGGTAATGAGCAGTTCTTC	CASSPRPLVLGNEQFF
once	TRBV12-5	TRBD2	TRBJ2-2	TGTGCTAGTGGTTTTACTAGCGGGGGGTTGGTGACCGGGGAGCTGTTTTTT	CASGFTSGGLVTGELFF
-	TRBV5-1	TRBD1	TRBJ2-1	TGCGCCAGCAGCCTGGGGACAGGGAAGGATGAGCAGTTCTTC	CASSLGTGKDEQFF
-	TRBV19	TRBD2	TRBJ2-1	TGTGCCAGTAGAACAAAAGCGGGAGGGCTAACCTACAATGAGCAGTTCTTC	CASRTKAGGLTYNEQFF
-	TRBV4-2	TRBD2	TRBJ2-3	TGTGCCAGCAGCCAACTAGCGGGGGGCACAGATACGCAGTATTTT	CASSQLAGGTDTQYF
few	TRBV27	-	TRBJ2-6	TGTGCCAGCAGTTTAAGGTCTGGGGCCAACGTCCTGACTTTC	CASSLRSGANVLTF
once	TRBV5-4	TRBD2	TRBJ2-3	TGTGCCAGCAGCTTGCGAGCGGGAGGAGATACGCAGTATTTT	CASSLRAGGDTQYF
-	TRBV11-2	-	TRBJ2-2	TGTGCCAGCAGCTTTAGTAGCGGATGGACCACCGGGGAGCTGTTTTTT	CASSFSSGWTTGELFF
-	TRBV28	TRBD1	TRBJ2-5	TGTGCCAGCAGTTCCTACTCCTCCCGGGACAGGGGAAGGCGAGAGACCCAGTACTTC	CASSSYSSRDRGRRETQYF
-	TRBV30	TRBD2	TRBJ2-5	TGTGCCTGGAGTGTTTATAGCGGGACGGGGGAGACCCAGTACTTC	CAWSVYSGTGETQYF
-	TRBV5-1	-	TRBJ2-2	TGCGCCAGCAGCTTGCCCGCACTTAACGGGGAGCTGTTTTTT	CASSLPALNGELFF
-	TRBV5-1	TRBD1	TRBJ2-3	TGCGCCAGTCGGGGACAGGGGGGCGCGGCCCGAGGAACAGATACGCAGTATTTT	CASRGQGGAARGTDTQYF
-	TRBV9	TRBD1	TRBJ1-3	TGTGCCAGCAGCGTAGGACAGGGCGGTGGAAACACCATATATTTT	CASSVGQGGGNTIYF
-	TRBV7-2	-	TRBJ2-6	TGTGCCAGCAGCTTAGGGGGATTCACTGGGGCCAACGTCCTGACTTTC	CASSLGGFTGANVLTF
few	TRBV6-1	-	TRBJ1-1	TGTGCCAGCTCCGAAACAGTTAACACTGAAGCTTTCTTT	CASSETVNTEAFF
-	TRBV29-1	TRBD1	TRBJ2-7	TGCAGCGTGACACAGGGGATCTACGAGCAGTACTTC	CSVTQGIYEQYF
few	TRBV2	TRBD2	TRBJ2-3	TGTGCCAGCAGTACGAGCGGGGCTAGCACAGATACGCAGTATTTT	CASSTSGASTDTQYF
-	TRBV4-2	TRBD2	TRBJ2-7	TGTGCCAGCAGCCCTCCTCAAACAGCGGGAGGTTTGCGAGAGCAGTACTTC	CASSPPQTAGGLREQYF
-	TRBV5-1	TRBD1	TRBJ1-4	TGCGCCAGCAGCTCTGGACAGGGGCAAGAAAAACTGTTTTTT	CASSSGQGQEKLFF
-	TRBV6-1	-	TRBJ1-1	TGTGCCACCCGCCCTTTGATAATGAACACTGAAGCTTTCTTT	CATRPLIMNTEAFF
-	TRBV19	-	TRBJ2-3	TGTGCCAGTAGTATAGATAGGGGGTCCAAACTAGTGACAGATACGCAGTATTTT	CASSIDRGSKLVTDTQYF
-	TRBV5-1	-	TRBJ1-2	TGCGCCAGCAGCTTGGCAGGGAGCCCCTATGGCTACACCTTC	CASSLAGSPYGYTF
-	TRBV29-1	-	TRBJ2-7	TGCAGCGTTGGAAGGTCAGGGACCCAGGAGTACTTC	CSVGRSGTQEYF
few	TRBV6-5	TRBD1	TRBJ1-2	TGTGCCAGCAGTTACCAGGGGGCCAATGGCTACACCTTC	CASSYQGANGYTF
-	TRBV7-2	-	TRBJ1-1	TGTGCCAGCAGCTTAAGTGATTGGGGCACTGAAGCTTTCTTT	CASSLSDWGTEAFF
-	TRBV6-5	TRBD1	TRBJ1-4	TGTGCCAGCAGTATGGACAGGGGAGGTGAAAAACTGTTTTTT	CASSMDRGGEKLFF
-	TRBV6-5	-	TRBJ2-3	TGTGCCAGCAGTTACCCGGGGGGCCGGGCAGATACGCAGTATTTT	CASSYPGGRADTQYF
-	TRBV30	-	TRBJ2-7	TGTGCCTGGACCCAATGGGGCGGTTACGAGCAGTACTTC	CAWTQWGGYEQYF
-	TRBV7-9	TRBD2	TRBJ2-3	TGTGCCAGCAGCTTTCTAGCGGGAGGCCCCCGGGATACGCAGTATTTT	CASSFLAGGPRDTQYF
-	TRBV14	TRBD1	TRBJ1-1	TGTGCCAGCAGCCCGGTACAGGGGGCGGACACTGAAGCTTTCTTT	CASSPVQGADTEAFF
few	TRBV6-5	-	TRBJ1-6	TGTGCCAGCAGTTACTCCAGGGTCAATTCACCCCTCCACTTT	CASSYSRVNSPLHF
-	TRBV27	-	TRBJ2-4	TGTGCCAGCAGTTTTTCCCTAGGGAACATTCAGTACTTC	CASSFSLGNIQYF
-	TRBV7-3	TRBD1	TRBJ2-6	TGTGCCAGCAGCGTACAGGGGACTGGGGCCAACGTCCTGACTTTC	CASSVQGTGANVLTF
once	TRBV30	-	TRBJ1-1	TGTGCCTGGAGTAATATTCTGGGTACTGAAGCTTTCTTT	CAWSNILGTEAFF
few	TRBV2	-	TRBJ1-3	TGTGCCAGCAGTGATAACTCTGGAAACACCATATATTTT	CASSDNSGNTIYF
-	TRBV6-1	-	TRBJ2-7	TGTGCCAGCATATCAGGGACCCAAGAGCAGTACTTC	CASISGTQEQYF
-	TRBV6-6	TRBD1	TRBJ2-5	TGTGCCAGCAGCGCGGACAGGCCAGAGACCCAGTACTTC	CASSADRPETQYF
-	TRBV25-1	-	TRBJ2-7	TGTGCCAGCAGGACCGGGACAAGCTACGAGCAGTACTTC	CASRTGTSYEQYF
-	TRBV5-8	-	TRBJ2-5	TGTGCCAGCGGAAACGGGGGCGGAGAGACCCAGTACTTC	CASGNGGGETQYF
-	TRBV11-2	-	TRBJ2-7	TGTGCCAGCAGCTTAGGTACGGGGGGACAGCTATCCTACGAGCAGTACTTC	CASSLGTGGQLSYEQYF
few	TRBV6-6	TRBD1	TRBJ2-1	TGTGCCAGCAGTGGCCTACAGGGGGCGAACTACAATGAGCAGTTCTTC	CASSGLQGANYNEQFF
-	TRBV19	-	TRBJ2-2	TGTGCCAGTAGTATTTTCAAGCGTTATTGGACCGGGGAGCTGTTTTTT	CASSIFKRYWTGELFF
few	TRBV6-5	-	TRBJ1-2	TGTGCCAGCAGTTACTCTGGAACTAACTATGGCTACACCTTC	CASSYSGTNYGYTF
-	TRBV25-1	-	TRBJ2-2	TGTGCCAGCATGCCGGGCACCGGGGAGCTGTTTTTT	CASMPGTGELFF
-	TRBV11-3	TRBD1	TRBJ1-1	TGTGCCAGCAGCCGGGGACAGGTACAGAGTGAAGCTTTCTTT	CASSRGQVQSEAFF
-	TRBV9	-	TRBJ2-3	TGTGCCAGCAGCACCGGACAGCCCGGGACAGATACGCAGTATTTT	CASSTGQPGTDTQYF
-	TRBV9	TRBD2	TRBJ2-7	TGTGCCAGCAGCCTTACGAGCGGGAGACCGCAGTACTTC	CASSLTSGRPQYF
-	TRBV4-2	TRBD1	TRBJ1-2	TGTGCCAGCAGCCAAGCGACAGGGGTTAGCGGCTACACCTTC	CASSQATGVSGYTF